These T cell receptor beta chains were read from a single sample in a study of siplizumab effects on memory and regulatory T cells. Only in-frame clones appear in the TCRdb table, and some are missing; sequencing was by immunoSEQ multiplex PCR. The sample shows some 62,000 clones, over 80% of them seen only once. The sample consisted of memory CD4+ T cells sorted from blood. These TCRs come from a human donor in good health. The CDR3 runs from the conserved cysteine through the conserved F or W. Each record gives: D gene, J gene, clone size, V gene, CDR3 protein, CDR3 DNA. The D gene is left open where the match is weak. Not every row has a clone size; where given, it reads once, few, many or a size class.

>TRBD2|TRBJ2-2|NA|TRBV10-3
CAISQRENTGELFF
TGTGCCATCAGCCAGCGGGAGAACACCGGGGAGCTGTTTTTT
>NA|TRBJ1-3|once|TRBV9
CASSDGRGSGNTIYF
TGTGCCAGCAGCGACGGACGGGGCTCTGGAAACACCATATATTTT
>NA|TRBJ1-5|NA|TRBV6-6
CASFAGGPQPQHF
TGTGCCAGCTTTGCCGGTGGGCCTCAGCCCCAGCATTTT
>NA|TRBJ1-2|NA|TRBV6-9
CASSFSGGYRYGYTF
TGTGCCAGCAGTTTCTCAGGAGGGTACCGCTATGGCTACACCTTC
>NA|TRBJ2-1|NA|TRBV10-1
CASSDGQNNEQFF
TGCGCCAGCAGCGACGGACAGAACAATGAGCAGTTCTTC
>NA|TRBJ2-3|NA|TRBV18
CASSPNRDTQYF
TGTGCCAGCTCACCCAATAGGGATACGCAGTATTTT
>NA|TRBJ2-1|NA|TRBV19
CASSRTGLRSEQFF
TGTGCCAGTAGTCGGACTGGTTTAAGGTCGGAGCAGTTCTTC
>TRBD1|TRBJ2-7|NA|TRBV5-1
CASSLGQGSEQYF
TGCGCCAGCAGCCTGGGACAGGGAAGCGAGCAGTACTTC
>NA|TRBJ1-2|few|TRBV2
CATGGNYGYTF
TGTGCCACCGGAGGTAACTATGGCTACACCTTC
>TRBD2|TRBJ2-3|once|TRBV25-1
CASSESGGTDTQYF
TGTGCCAGCAGTGAATCGGGGGGGACAGATACGCAGTATTTT
>NA|TRBJ2-2|NA|TRBV27
CASSKTQGGTGELFF
TGTGCCAGCAGTAAAACGCAGGGGGGAACCGGGGAGCTGTTTTTT
>NA|TRBJ2-3|NA|TRBV19
CASRTSMADTQYF
TGTGCCAGTAGGACTAGTATGGCAGATACGCAGTATTTT
>TRBD1|TRBJ1-5|NA|TRBV7-2
CASSLGGGRSNQPQHF
TGTGCCAGCAGCTTAGGAGGGGGCAGGAGCAATCAGCCCCAGCATTTT
>TRBD1|TRBJ1-1|once|TRBV28
CASSLRGGAYRGAFF
TGTGCCAGCAGTTTACGAGGGGGCGCCTACCGGGGAGCTTTCTTT
>NA|TRBJ2-7|NA|TRBV21-1
CASSNEGQGRYEQYF
TGTGCCAGCAGCAATGAAGGACAGGGAAGGTACGAGCAGTACTTC
>NA|TRBJ1-1|NA|TRBV2
CASSEPLSTVNTEAFF
TGTGCCAGCAGTGAACCCCTGTCGACCGTGAACACTGAAGCTTTCTTT
>NA|TRBJ2-1|NA|TRBV9
CASSPAGPYNEQFF
TGTGCCAGCAGCCCAGCGGGCCCCTACAATGAGCAGTTCTTC
>NA|TRBJ2-7|NA|TRBV7-8
CASSLTGDSYEQYF
TGTGCCAGCAGCTTAACTGGGGACTCCTACGAGCAGTACTTC